This is a list of T cell receptor beta chains from one sample in a study of cytomegalovirus exposure and HLA in healthy donors. Data came from immunoSEQ multiplex PCR; TCRdb stores just in-frame clones and leaves some out. The data hold about 60,000 clones, with approximately 71% observed a single time. The specimen was PBMCs. The receptor set was obtained from a man between 35 and 55 years old in good health and CMV-seropositive. Each CDR3 is given with its conserved first and last residue. D genes are given only for firm matches. Where a row states a size, it is once, few, many or the class of an expanded clone; other rows omit it.

>21|TRBV4-2|few|TRBJ1-4|TRBD1
CASSQFLPGTGGTLTNEKLFF
TGTGCCAGCAGCCAATTTCTCCCGGGGACAGGGGGCACTTTAACTAATGAAAAACTGTTTTTT
>14|TRBV6-4|-|TRBJ2-3|-
CASSDRGDADTQYF
TGTGCCAGCAGTGACAGAGGAGATGCAGATACGCAGTATTTT
>16|TRBV29-1|-|TRBJ2-1|-
CSHHRIAGRSYNEQFF
TGCAGCCACCACCGAATTGCAGGTCGCTCCTACAATGAGCAGTTCTTC
>15|TRBV19|once|TRBJ2-3|TRBD2
CASKASGGNTDTQYF
TGTGCCAGTAAAGCCAGCGGGGGCAACACAGATACGCAGTATTTT
>17|TRBV5-8|-|TRBJ1-4|TRBD1
CASSMGQDPATNEKLFF
TGTGCCAGCAGCATGGGACAGGATCCTGCAACTAATGAAAAACTGTTTTTT
>16|TRBV19|-|TRBJ1-4|-
CASSIATGLTNEKLFF
TGTGCCAGTAGTATAGCTACAGGGTTGACTAATGAAAAACTGTTTTTT
>13|TRBV7-9|-|TRBJ2-1|-
CASSLGGGDEQFF
TGTGCCAGCAGCTTAGGAGGGGGGGATGAGCAGTTCTTC
>16|TRBV5-1|-|TRBJ2-2|-
CASSLLGGPNTGELFF
TGCGCCAGCAGCTTGTTAGGGGGACCGAACACCGGGGAGCTGTTTTTT
>15|TRBV30|-|TRBJ2-3|TRBD1
CAWSSGRGYTDTQYF
TGTGCCTGGAGTTCCGGCAGGGGGTATACGGATACGCAGTATTTT
>16|TRBV7-9|few|TRBJ1-2|-
CASSFDPGRGNYGYTF
TGTGCCAGCAGCTTTGATCCAGGGAGGGGGAACTATGGCTACACCTTC
>12|TRBV19|few|TRBJ1-2|-
CASNRQGYGYTF
TGTGCCAGTAACCGTCAGGGCTATGGCTACACCTTC
>12|TRBV25-1|-|TRBJ2-7|-
CASSVGSYEQYF
TGTGCCAGCAGTGTCGGCTCCTACGAGCAGTACTTC
>15|TRBV2|-|TRBJ2-5|-
CASTLGGGGRETQYF
TGTGCCAGCACCTTGGGGGGGGGCGGGAGAGAGACCCAGTACTTC
>16|TRBV2|-|TRBJ2-3|-
CASRSQRAGLTDTQYF
TGTGCCAGCAGGAGCCAGCGGGCGGGCCTCACAGATACGCAGTATTTT
>16|TRBV5-1|-|TRBJ2-3|TRBD2
CASSLSSGGARDTQYF
TGCGCCAGCAGCTTGAGTAGCGGGGGGGCAAGAGATACGCAGTATTTT
>15|TRBV5-1|-|TRBJ2-2|-
CASSLVPGNTGELFF
TGCGCCAGCAGCTTGGTCCCAGGAAACACCGGGGAGCTGTTTTTT
>13|TRBV6-6|-|TRBJ1-2|TRBD1
CASTPTGDYGYTF
TGTGCCAGCACCCCGACAGGGGATTATGGCTACACCTTC